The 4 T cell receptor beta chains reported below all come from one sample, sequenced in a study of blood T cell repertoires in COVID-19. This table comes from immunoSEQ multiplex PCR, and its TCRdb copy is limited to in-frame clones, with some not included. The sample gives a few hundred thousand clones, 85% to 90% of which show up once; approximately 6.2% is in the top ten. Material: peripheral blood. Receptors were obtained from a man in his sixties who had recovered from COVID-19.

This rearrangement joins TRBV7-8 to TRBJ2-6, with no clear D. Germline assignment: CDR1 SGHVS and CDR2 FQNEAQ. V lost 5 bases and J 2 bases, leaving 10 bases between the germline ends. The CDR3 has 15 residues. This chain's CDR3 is CASSPQRTGANVLTF. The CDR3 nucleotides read TGTGCCAGCAGCCCTCAGAGGACTGGGGCCAACGTCCTGACTTTC.

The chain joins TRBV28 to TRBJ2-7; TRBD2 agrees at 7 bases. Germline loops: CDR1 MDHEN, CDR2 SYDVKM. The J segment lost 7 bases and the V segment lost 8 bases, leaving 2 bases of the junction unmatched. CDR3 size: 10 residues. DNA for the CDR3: TGTGCCAGCGGAGCGGGAGAGCAGTACTTC. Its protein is CASGAGEQYF.

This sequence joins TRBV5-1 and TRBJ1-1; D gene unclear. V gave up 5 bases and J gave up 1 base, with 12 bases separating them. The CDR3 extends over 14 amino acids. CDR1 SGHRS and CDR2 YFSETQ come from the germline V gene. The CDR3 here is CASRHGRGNTEAFF. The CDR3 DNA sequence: TGCGCCAGCAGACACGGCCGAGGGAACACTGAAGCTTTCTTT.

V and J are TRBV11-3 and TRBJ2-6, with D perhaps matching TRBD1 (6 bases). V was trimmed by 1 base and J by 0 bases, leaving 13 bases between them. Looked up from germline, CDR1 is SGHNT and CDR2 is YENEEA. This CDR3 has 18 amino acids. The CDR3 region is CASSLGVGQPSGANVLTF. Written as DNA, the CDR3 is TGTGCCAGCAGCTTAGGTGTAGGACAGCCCTCTGGGGCCAACGTCCTGACTTTC.